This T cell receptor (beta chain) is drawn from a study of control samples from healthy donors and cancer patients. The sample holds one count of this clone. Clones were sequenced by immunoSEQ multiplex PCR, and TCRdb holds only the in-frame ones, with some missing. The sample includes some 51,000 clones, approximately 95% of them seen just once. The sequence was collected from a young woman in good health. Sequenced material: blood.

CDR3 nucleotides: TGTGCTAGTGGCCCCGGGACAGGGAGTTTCTATGGCTACACCTTC. It is translated as CASGPGTGSFYGYTF. The chain links TRBV12-5 to TRBJ1-2, with 9 positions matching TRBD1. The CDR3 has 15 amino acids. V lost 6 bases, J lost 4 bases, and 9 bases stayed unmatched. CDR1 and CDR2 from the germline V gene are LGHNT and FRNRAP. The full variable domain, with the rest looked up from reference TRBV12-5 and TRBJ1-2, is DARVTQTPRHKVTEMGQEVTMRCQPILGHNTVFWYRQTMMQGLELLAYFRNRAPLDDSGMPKDRFSAEMPDATLATLKIQPSEPRDSAVYFCASGPGTGSFYGYTFGSGTRLTVV.